Below, 9 T cell receptor beta chains from the same sample are listed, as sequenced in a study of blood T cell repertoires in COVID-19. Assay used: immunoSEQ multiplex PCR; TCRdb lists only in-frame clones, some missing. The table shows some 180,000 clones, with 85% to 90% occurring only once. Sequencing was performed on peripheral blood. The receptors were gathered from a man in his fifties with acute or convalescent COVID-19.

The chain employs TRBV29-1 and TRBJ2-3; 7 positions match TRBD1. CDR3 size: 14 residues. V lost 7 bases to trimming and J lost 2 bases; unmatched junction nucleotides: 9. CDR1 SQVTM and CDR2 ANQGSEA come from the germline V gene. The CDR3 sequence is CSASSGTDTDTQYF. CDR3 nucleotides: TGCAGCGCCTCATCAGGGACAGACACAGATACGCAGTATTTT.

The J gene is TRBJ1-4, the V gene TRBV6-5; possibly TRBD1 for D (5 bases). This CDR3 region has 14 residues. The V and J ends lost 8 bases and 5 bases respectively, with 15 bases between them. Germline CDR1 reads MNHEY; CDR2 reads SVGAGI. CDR3 protein: CASHQGQRNEKLFF. The CDR3 DNA sequence: TGTGCCAGCCATCAGGGTCAGAGAAATGAAAAACTGTTTTTT.

This clone turned up a few times. CDR3 residues: CASSIWEGPGTEAFF. The CDR3 coding sequence is TGTGCCAGTAGTATATGGGAGGGGCCGGGCACTGAAGCTTTCTTT. The rearrangement links TRBV19 to TRBJ1-1, with D possibly matching TRBD1 (5 bases). The V gene's germline CDR1 is LNHDA and CDR2 SQIVND (reference sequence). This CDR3 comprises 15 residues. The germline V and J ends were trimmed by 2 bases and 4 bases, with 14 bases remaining between them. The whole variable domain, filled in from reference TRBV19 and TRBJ1-1, reads DGGITQSPKYLFRKEGQNVTLSCEQNLNHDAMYWYRQDPGQGLRLIYYSQIVNDFQKGDIAEGYSVSREKKESFPLTVTSAQKNPTAFYLCASSIWEGPGTEAFFGQGTRLTVV.

The CDR3 DNA is TGTGCCAGCAGAATGCAGGAGAACACTGAAGCTTTCTTT. Protein product: CASRMQENTEAFF. The rearrangement uses TRBV5-5 and TRBJ1-1; D remains unclear. Germline CDR1 reads SGHKS; CDR2 reads YYEKEE (reference sequence). V lost 5 bases and J 1 base, leaving 9 bases between the germline ends. The CDR3 is 13 amino acids. The variable domain in full, completed from reference TRBV5-5 and TRBJ1-1, reads DAGVTQSPTHLIKTRGQQVTLRCSPISGHKSVSWYQQVLGQGPQFIFQYYEKEERGRGNFPDRFSARQFPNYSSELNVNALLLGDSALYLCASRMQENTEAFFGQGTRLTVV.

This chain links TRBV25-1 with TRBJ2-2; 11 bases match TRBD1. The CDR3 contains 18 residues. Germline V gene data show CDR1 as MGHDK and CDR2 as SYGVNS. V lost 1 base, J lost 2 bases, and 6 bases stayed unmatched. The CDR3 sequence: CASSELWTGGRNTGELFF. Written as DNA, the CDR3 is TGTGCCAGCAGTGAATTATGGACAGGGGGCAGAAACACCGGGGAGCTGTTTTTT. The full variable domain, in which reference TRBV25-1 and TRBJ2-2 provide the parts outside the CDR3, is EADIYQTPRYLVIGTGKKITLECSQTMGHDKMYWYQQDPGMELHLIHYSYGVNSTEKGDLSSESTVSRIRTEHFPLTLESARPSHTSQYLCASSELWTGGRNTGELFFGEGSRLTVL.

The chain employs TRBV5-1 and TRBJ2-6; 10 bases align to TRBD1. J lost 0 bases, V lost 0 bases, and 9 bases had no gene match. In germline, CDR1 is SGHRS, CDR2 YFSETQ. This CDR3 is built from 20 residues. The CDR3 loop reads CASSLVVGTGVSSGANVLTF. The CDR3 DNA reads as TGCGCCAGCAGCTTGGTAGTCGGGACAGGGGTGAGCTCTGGGGCCAACGTCCTGACTTTC.

This clone was recorded only once. The chain combines TRBV18 with TRBJ2-1; D remains ambiguous. The CDR3 extends over 14 amino acids. Trimming removed 4 bases at V and 3 bases at J, with 10 bases between. Germline values: CDR1 KGHSH, CDR2 LQKENI. The CDR3 DNA reads as TGTGCCAGCTCACTTGACACCTTCTACAATGAGCAGTTCTTC. This translates into CASSLDTFYNEQFF. The full variable domain, in which reference TRBV18 and TRBJ2-1 provide the parts outside the CDR3, is NAGVMQNPRHLVRRRGQEARLRCSPMKGHSHVYWYRQLPEEGLKFMVYLQKENIIDESGMPKERFSAEFPKEGPSILRIQQVVRGDSAAYFCASSLDTFYNEQFFGPGTRLTVL.

The chain joins TRBV5-1 to TRBJ2-5; 9 bases match TRBD2. The CDR3 runs 16 residues. V was clipped by 4 bases and J by 9 bases; unmatched bases: 16. Germline CDR1 SGHRS, CDR2 YFSETQ. CDR3 in amino acids: CASSRRGLATSEAQYF. In nucleotides, the CDR3 is TGCGCCAGCAGCCGCCGCGGACTAGCGACCTCTGAGGCCCAGTACTTC.

The chain has TRBV6-5 and TRBJ2-7, with D uncertain. CDR1 is MNHEY, CDR2 SVGAGI, per germline. Trimming took 0 bases from V and 2 from J, leaving 11 bases between them. The CDR3 spans 15 residues. The CDR3 is CASSYSPGTTYEQYF. CDR3 in DNA: TGTGCCAGCAGTTACTCACCAGGCACCACCTACGAGCAGTACTTC.